The present entry profiles one T cell receptor (beta chain) with its context. This record belongs to a study of technical replicates of blood from several donors. Germline CDR1 is SQVTM and CDR2 is ANQGSEA. This CDR3 region has 13 residues. The V end lost 7 bases, the J end lost 6 bases, and 16 bases lay between the germline ends. The repertoire was sequenced with immunoSEQ multiplex PCR; TCRdb's copy has only in-frame clones and lacks some. Among about 82,000 clones listed, nearly 96% were seen once. Sample: T cells isolated from PBMCs. The receptor was isolated from a human donor in good health. The rearrangement joins TRBV29-1 to TRBJ2-1; TRBD2 is a possible D gene (7 bases). The DNA for the CDR3 is TGCAGCGCACAAGGGGGAGGGGGCAATGAGCAGTTCTTC. Protein: CSAQGGGGNEQFF.